These 16 T cell receptor beta chains originate from one sample sequenced in a study of glioma-infiltrating T cells. TCR alpha and beta CDR3 regions were amplified from RNA using iRepertoire nested multiplex PCR. Each CDR3 protein is one row after TCRdb ran MiXCR on the multiplex PCR reads. The sample has 170,000 or so distinct CDR3 sequences, around 45% seen once. The specimen was glioma tissue, nonneoplastic brain tissue, or PBMCs (not recorded which). These receptors all come from a human donor with low-grade glioma or glioblastoma, undergoing nonglioma brain surgery, or in good health (not recorded which).

A note on this clonotype: The junction shows a germline mismatch at one end, possibly a read error. The chain joins TRBV20-1 to TRBJ2-1; the D is unclear. The CDR3 consists of 15 residues. CDR1 is DFQATT, CDR2 SNEGSKA, per germline (reference sequence). The CDR3 spells CSARDLLNLYNDQFF. The CDR3 coding sequence is TGCAGTGCTAGAGATCTGCTCAACTTATACAATGATCAGTTCTTC.

With regard to this clonotype: A much larger clone is a single base away; this may be a read error. Without the conserved terminal phenylalanine or tryptophan, this CDR3 likely stems from a read error. The genes are TRBV3-1 and TRBJ2-1; D ambiguous. Germline V gene lookup returns CDR1 LGHDT and CDR2 YNNKEL (reference sequence). V shed 5 bases and J shed 8 bases, with 7 bases lying between them. CDR3 length equals 11 residues. The CDR3 DNA follows: TGTGCCAGCAGCTTTTTCGATGAGCAGTTCTTA. Translating it yields CASSFFDEQFL.

As to this clonotype: A much larger clone lies one base from this, so it may be a read error. This chain links TRBV18 with TRBJ2-3; D gene unclear. Germline CDR1 reads KGHSH; CDR2 reads LQKENI. The CDR3 is 12 amino acids. The CDR3 region has the DNA TGTGCCATCTCACCAGTTAAGGATACGCAGTATTTT. Its protein product is CAISPVKDTQYF.

The V call is TRBV19, the J call TRBJ2-7; maybe TRBD1 (6 bases). Between the trimmed V and J ends, which lost 8 bases and 5 bases, there was a span of 16 bases. Germline V gene data show CDR1 as LNHDA and CDR2 as SQIVND (reference sequence). The CDR3 runs to 13 residues. The CDR3 region is CASSDRRRNEQYF. The CDR3 region has the DNA TGTGCCAGTTCAGACAGGCGGAGGAACGAGCAGTACTTC.

This clonotype was counted once. This sequence joins TRBV14 and TRBJ2-3; a possible D gene is TRBD2 (6 bases). The V gene lost 1 base and the J gene lost 8 bases, with 10 bases spanning the gap. There are 13 residues in the CDR3. Germline V lookup: CDR1 SGHDN, CDR2 FVKESK. CDR3 amino acids: CASSQGRSGTQYF. CDR3 nucleotides: TGTGCCAGCAGCCAAGGCCGTAGCGGTACGCAGTATTTT.

About this clonotype itself: This may arise from a read error, as a much more abundant clone is one base away. The chain carries TRBV18 and TRBJ2-7; TRBD1 matches 9 bases. The V gene end was trimmed by 6 bases and the J gene end by 5 bases; junction bases not matched to a gene: 8. This CDR3 contains 14 residues. Germline V CDR1 and CDR2: KGHSH, LQKENI. The chain's CDR3 is CASSHGGQGNEQYF. The CDR3, as DNA: TGTGCCAGCTCCCACGGAGGACAGGGGAACGAGCAGTACTTC.

Details on this clonotype: A read error is possible here, since a much larger clone lies one base away. The CDR3 DNA reads TGCAGTGCTAGCGGGGCAAACAATGATCAGTTCTTC. Residues: CSASGANNDQFF. V gene TRBV20-1 combines with J gene TRBJ2-1; tentatively, D is TRBD1 or TRBD2 (5 bases each). This CDR3 region has 12 residues. Germline V gene sequence: CDR1 DFQATT, CDR2 SNEGSKA (reference sequence).

This clonotype appeared many times. The V gene is TRBV3-1, the J gene TRBJ1-1, with 7 positions matching TRBD1. After removal of 3 bases from V and 8 bases from J, the junction contained 0 bases not matched to a gene. Germline V gives CDR1 LGHDT, CDR2 YNNKEL (reference sequence). This CDR3 is 11 amino acids long. The CDR3 nucleotides read TGTGCCAGCAGCCAGGACAGGGAAGCTTTCTTT. This codes for CASSQDREAFF.

In this sample, this clonotype turned up a few times. The V gene is TRBV3-1, the J gene TRBJ2-7, with 7 bases identical to TRBD2. The germline gives CDR1 LGHDT, CDR2 YNNKEL (reference sequence). V lost 4 bases, J lost 4 bases, and 10 bases stayed unmatched. The length of the CDR3 is 15 residues. The CDR3 DNA follows: TGTGCCAGCAGCCGCGGCGCTAGCGGAATATACGAGCAGTACTTC. It specifies CASSRGASGIYEQYF.

About this clonotype itself: At one end, the junction sequence differs from germline, possibly due to a read error. The rearrangement joins TRBV28 to TRBJ1-3, with unresolved D. Germline V lookup: CDR1 MDHEN, CDR2 SYDVKM. The CDR3 runs 14 residues. The CDR3 loop reads CASSGPESGNTVYF. The CDR3 nucleotides read TGTGCCAGCAGCGGTCCGGAGTCAGGAAACACCGTATATTTT.

This clonotype was counted at least ten times. The chain carries TRBV7-8 and TRBJ2-1; TRBD2 matches at 9 bases. This CDR3 is built from 16 residues. Germline CDR1 reads SGHVS; CDR2 reads FQNEAQ. V dropped 6 bases and J dropped 2; count of bases not matched to a gene: 8. The CDR3 region is CASRFSGSATYNEQFF. The CDR3 region has the DNA TGTGCCAGCAGATTTAGCGGGAGTGCCACCTACAATGAGCAGTTCTTC.

On this clonotype itself: Just one base apart from a much larger clone, this may be a read error. J is TRBJ2-2 and V is TRBV10-3; D gene uncertain. The germline CDR1 and CDR2 sequences are ENHRY and SYGVKD. The CDR3 is made up of 12 amino acids. CDR3 DNA: TGTGGCATGGCCAGGAACACCGGGGAGCTGTTTTTT. Its protein product is CGMARNTGELFF.

As for this clonotype: The conserved closing phenylalanine or tryptophan is absent in this CDR3, likely reflecting a read error. The chain has TRBV20-1 and TRBJ2-3; TRBD1 matches 8 bases. The CDR3 is 15 residues long. Germline V CDR1 and CDR2: DFQATT, SNEGSKA (reference sequence). Trimming at V came to 8 bases and at J to 6 bases, leaving 16 bases not matched to a gene. Here the CDR3 reads CSTQTTDRGGDTQYY. CDR3 nucleotide sequence: TGCAGTACTCAAACAACCGACAGGGGAGGCGATACGCAGTATTAT.

The chain uses TRBV29-1 and TRBJ1-1; no clear D. V was trimmed by 8 bases and J by 3 bases, leaving 16 bases between them. Germline-derived CDR1 and CDR2 are SQVTM and ANQGSEA. The CDR3 is 13 amino acids. CDR3 nucleotide sequence: TGCAGCTCCGACGTAAGCGGGGACACTGAAGCTTTCTTT. Its translation: CSSDVSGDTEAFF.

Worth noting for this clonotype: A clone one base away is much larger, so this may be a read error. This chain joins TRBV27 and TRBJ2-7, with TRBD2 identical over 15 bases. There are 18 residues in the CDR3. J lost 3 bases, V lost 6 bases, and 12 bases had no gene match. CDR1 is MNHEY and CDR2 is SMNVEV in the germline V gene (reference sequence). CDR3 residues: CASRGLAGGLVGDYEQYF. The CDR3 coding sequence is TGTGCCAGCAGAGGACTAGCGGGAGGGCTTGTGGGCGACTACGAGCAGTACTTC.

In its sample, this clonotype was seen many times. The V gene is TRBV28, the J gene TRBJ2-5; no firm D call. V gave up 2 bases and J gave up 7 bases, with 14 bases separating them. Germline CDR1 and CDR2: MDHEN and SYDVKM. This CDR3 is built from 14 residues. For the CDR3, the DNA is TGTGCCAGCAGTTTAGGTTCCCTTGTCGCGACCCAGTACTTC. Its protein product is CASSLGSLVATQYF.